The present T cell receptor (beta chain) was sequenced within a study of blood T cells in healthy people across ages. A second PCR, run for roughly 7 to 12 cycles, used a sample-barcoded 5' primer plus a J-beta primer mix. Every cDNA molecule carried a tag from a template-switch adaptor bearing 12 random nucleotides. MiXCR, applied by TCRdb to the 5' RACE reads, yields one record per CDR3 protein. The repertoire consists of about 1.5 million distinct CDR3 sequences, with around 40% occurring once and the leading ten covering 4%. This clonotype was seen only a few times. The target antigen is unknown. General observations from the study: Diversity was higher, and naive CD4+ cells more numerous, in long-lived donors than in aged donors. Diversity was estimated from one million T cells, and these estimates were considered underestimates.

Isolated PBMCs totaled at least 6 million in each sample. Germline trimming cut 0 bases from V and 0 bases from J; bases unmatched to any gene: 9. Looked up from germline, CDR1 is SGHRS and CDR2 is YFSETQ. The CDR3 has 18 amino acids. The rearrangement uses TRBV5-1 and TRBJ2-3, with TRBD2 matching 8 bases. Sequenced material: blood. The clonotype comes from a woman aged 18-29 years in good health. Here the CDR3 reads CASSLGGTSRASTDTQYF. CDR3 nucleotides: TGCGCCAGCAGCTTGGGTGGGACTAGTAGAGCTAGCACAGATACGCAGTATTTT. The entire variable domain, with the rest obtained from reference TRBV5-1 and TRBJ2-3, is as follows: KAGVTQTPRYLIKTRGQQVTLSCSPISGHRSVSWYQQTPGQGLQFLFEYFSETQRNKGNFPGRFSGRQFSNSRSEMNVSTLELGDSALYLCASSLGGTSRASTDTQYFGPGTRLTVL.